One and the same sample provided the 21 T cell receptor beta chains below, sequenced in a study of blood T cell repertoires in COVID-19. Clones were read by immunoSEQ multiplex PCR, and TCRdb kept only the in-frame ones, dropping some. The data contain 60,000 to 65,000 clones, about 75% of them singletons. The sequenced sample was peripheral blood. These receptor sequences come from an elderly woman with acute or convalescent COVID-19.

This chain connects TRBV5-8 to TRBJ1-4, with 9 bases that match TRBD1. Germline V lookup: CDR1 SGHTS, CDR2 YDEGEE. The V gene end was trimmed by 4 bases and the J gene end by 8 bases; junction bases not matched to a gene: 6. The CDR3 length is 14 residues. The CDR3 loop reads CASSPGQGKEKLFF. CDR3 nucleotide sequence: TGTGCCAGCAGCCCGGGACAGGGAAAAGAAAAACTGTTTTTT.

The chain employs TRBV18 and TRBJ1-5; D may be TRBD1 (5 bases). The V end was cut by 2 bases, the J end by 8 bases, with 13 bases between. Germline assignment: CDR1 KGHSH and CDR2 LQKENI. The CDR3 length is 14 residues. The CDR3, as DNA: TGTGCCAGCTCACCAGGGGACGGCGGGAAGCCCCAGCATTTT. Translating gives CASSPGDGGKPQHF.

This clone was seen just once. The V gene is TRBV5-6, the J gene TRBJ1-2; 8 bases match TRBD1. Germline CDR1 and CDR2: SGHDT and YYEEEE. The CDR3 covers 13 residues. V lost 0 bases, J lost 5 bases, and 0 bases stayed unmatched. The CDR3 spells CASSLGTGYGYTF. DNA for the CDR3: TGTGCCAGCAGCTTGGGGACAGGGTATGGCTACACCTTC. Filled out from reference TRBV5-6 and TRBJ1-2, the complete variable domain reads DAGVTQSPTHLIKTRGQQVTLRCSPKSGHDTVSWYQQALGQGPQFIFQYYEEEERQRGNFPDRFSGHQFPNYSSELNVNALLLGDSALYLCASSLGTGYGYTFGSGTRLTVV.

Here the CDR3 reads CASSYWGAGELFF. The CDR3 DNA sequence: TGTGCCAGCAGTTATTGGGGGGCCGGGGAGCTGTTTTTT. V and J are TRBV6-5 and TRBJ2-2, with TRBD2 as a possible D gene (6 bases). The germline V gene encodes CDR1 MNHEY and CDR2 SVGAGI. This CDR3 has 13 residues. V dropped 3 bases and J dropped 6 bases, with 8 bases sitting between them.

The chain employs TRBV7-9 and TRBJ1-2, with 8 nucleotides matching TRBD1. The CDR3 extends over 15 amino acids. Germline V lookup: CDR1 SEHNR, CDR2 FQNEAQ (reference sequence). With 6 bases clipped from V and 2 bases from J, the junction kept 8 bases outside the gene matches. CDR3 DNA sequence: TGTGCCAGCAGAGGACAGGGCTGGGGGAACTATGGCTACACCTTC. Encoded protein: CASRGQGWGNYGYTF.

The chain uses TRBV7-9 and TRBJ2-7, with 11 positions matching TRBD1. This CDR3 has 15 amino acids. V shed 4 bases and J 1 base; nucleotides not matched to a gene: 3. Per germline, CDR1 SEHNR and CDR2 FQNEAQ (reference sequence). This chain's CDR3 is CASSSGQGVSYEQYF. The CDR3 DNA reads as TGTGCCAGCAGCTCGGGACAGGGGGTTTCCTACGAGCAGTACTTC.

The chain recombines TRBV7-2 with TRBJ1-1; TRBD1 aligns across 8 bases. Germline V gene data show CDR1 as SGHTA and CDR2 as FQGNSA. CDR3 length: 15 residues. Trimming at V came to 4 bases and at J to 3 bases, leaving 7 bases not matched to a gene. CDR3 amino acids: CASSWNGQGYTEAFF. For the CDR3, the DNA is TGTGCCAGCAGCTGGAATGGACAGGGCTACACTGAAGCTTTCTTT.

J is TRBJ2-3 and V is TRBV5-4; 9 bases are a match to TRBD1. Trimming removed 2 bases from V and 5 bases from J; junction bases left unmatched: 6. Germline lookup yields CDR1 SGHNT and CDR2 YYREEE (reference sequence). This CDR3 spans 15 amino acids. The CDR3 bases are TGTGCCAGCAGCTTCCGGGACAGGGCTGGAGATACGCAGTATTTT. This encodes CASSFRDRAGDTQYF. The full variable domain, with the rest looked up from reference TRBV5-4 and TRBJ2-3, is ETGVTQSPTHLIKTRGQQVTLRCSSQSGHNTVSWYQQALGQGPQFIFQYYREEENGRGNFPPRFSGLQFPNYSSELNVNALELDDSALYLCASSFRDRAGDTQYFGPGTRLTVL.

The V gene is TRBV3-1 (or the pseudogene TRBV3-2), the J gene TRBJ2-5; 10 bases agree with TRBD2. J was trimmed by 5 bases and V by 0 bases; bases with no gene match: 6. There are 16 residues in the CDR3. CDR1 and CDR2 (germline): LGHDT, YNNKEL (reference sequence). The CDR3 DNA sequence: TGTGCCAGCAGCCAAGATACCCTAGCGGGAGCGGAGACCCAGTACTTC. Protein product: CASSQDTLAGAETQYF.

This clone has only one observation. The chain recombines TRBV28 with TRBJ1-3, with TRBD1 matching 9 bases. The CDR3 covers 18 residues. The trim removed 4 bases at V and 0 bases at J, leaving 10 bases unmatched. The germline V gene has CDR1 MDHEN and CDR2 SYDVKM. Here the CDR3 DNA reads TGTGCCAGCAGTTCATTTGTCCCGGGACAGGGCTCTGGAAACACCATATATTTT. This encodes CASSSFVPGQGSGNTIYF. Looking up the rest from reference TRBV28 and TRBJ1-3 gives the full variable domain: DVKVTQSSRYLVKRTGEKVFLECVQDMDHENMFWYRQDPGLGLRLIYFSYDVKMKEKGDIPEGYSVSREKKERFSLILESASTNQTSMYLCASSSFVPGQGSGNTIYFGEGSWLTVV.

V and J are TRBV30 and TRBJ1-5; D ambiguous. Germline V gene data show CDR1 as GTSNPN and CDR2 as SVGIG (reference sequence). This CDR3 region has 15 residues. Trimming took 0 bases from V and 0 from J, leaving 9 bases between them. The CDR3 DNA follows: TGTGCCTGGAGTGTATCCGGGTATAGCAATCAGCCCCAGCATTTT. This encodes CAWSVSGYSNQPQHF. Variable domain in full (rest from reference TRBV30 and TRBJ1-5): SQTIHQWPATLVQPVGSPLSLECTVEGTSNPNLYWYRQAAGRGLQLLFYSVGIGQISSEVPQNLSASRPQDRQFILSSKKLLLSDSGFYLCAWSVSGYSNQPQHFGDGTRLSIL.

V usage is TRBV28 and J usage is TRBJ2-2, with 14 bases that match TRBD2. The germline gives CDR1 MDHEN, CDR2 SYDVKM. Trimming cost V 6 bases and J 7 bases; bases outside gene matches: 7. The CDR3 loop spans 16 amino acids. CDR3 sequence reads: CASRRGLAGVYGELFF. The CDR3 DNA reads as TGTGCCAGCAGACGGGGACTAGCGGGAGTCTACGGGGAGCTGTTTTTT.

This CDR3 reads CASSIQSGRGGELFF. The CDR3 DNA follows: TGTGCCAGTAGTATTCAAAGCGGGAGAGGCGGGGAGCTGTTTTTT. This rearrangement joins TRBV19 to TRBJ2-2, with 8 nucleotides matching TRBD2. The ends lost 3 bases at V and 7 bases at J; junction bases unmatched: 7. The CDR3 contains 15 residues. Germline values: CDR1 LNHDA, CDR2 SQIVND (reference sequence).

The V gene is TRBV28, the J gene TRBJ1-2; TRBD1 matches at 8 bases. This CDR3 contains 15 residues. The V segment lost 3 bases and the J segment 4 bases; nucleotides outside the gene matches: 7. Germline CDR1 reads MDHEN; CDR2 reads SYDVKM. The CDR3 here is CASSFPHGTGYGYTF. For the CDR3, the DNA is TGTGCCAGCAGTTTCCCCCACGGGACAGGCTATGGCTACACCTTC.

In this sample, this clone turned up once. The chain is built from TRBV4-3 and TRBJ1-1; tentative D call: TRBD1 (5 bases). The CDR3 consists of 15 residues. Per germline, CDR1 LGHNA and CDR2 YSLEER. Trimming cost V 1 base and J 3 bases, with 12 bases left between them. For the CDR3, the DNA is TGCGCCAGCAGCCAAGGGCGGGGCAGGGACACTGAAGCTTTCTTT. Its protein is CASSQGRGRDTEAFF.

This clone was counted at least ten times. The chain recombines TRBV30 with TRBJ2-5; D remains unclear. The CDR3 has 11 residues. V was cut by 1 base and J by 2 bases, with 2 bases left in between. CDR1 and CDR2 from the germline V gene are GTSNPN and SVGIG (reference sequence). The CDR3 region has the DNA TGTGCCTGGAGTGCGCAAGAGACCCAGTACTTC. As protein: CAWSAQETQYF.

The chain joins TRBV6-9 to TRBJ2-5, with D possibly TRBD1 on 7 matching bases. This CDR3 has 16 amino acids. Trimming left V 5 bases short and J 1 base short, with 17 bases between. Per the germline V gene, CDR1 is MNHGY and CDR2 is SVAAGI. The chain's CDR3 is CASSPDRAGTQETQYF. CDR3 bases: TGTGCCAGCAGTCCAGACAGGGCGGGGACCCAAGAGACCCAGTACTTC.

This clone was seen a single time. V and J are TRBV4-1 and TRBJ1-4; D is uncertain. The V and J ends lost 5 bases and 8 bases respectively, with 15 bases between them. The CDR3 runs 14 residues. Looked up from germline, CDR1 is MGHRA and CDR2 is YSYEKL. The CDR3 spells CASSAQEVGEKLFF. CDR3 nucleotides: TGCGCCAGCAGCGCGCAGGAGGTAGGGGAAAAACTGTTTTTT.

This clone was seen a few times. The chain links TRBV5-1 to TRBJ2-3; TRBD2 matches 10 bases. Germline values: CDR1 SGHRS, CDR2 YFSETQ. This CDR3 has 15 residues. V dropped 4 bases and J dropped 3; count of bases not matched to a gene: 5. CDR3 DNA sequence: TGCGCCAGCAGCCCGGGACTAGCGTGGACAGATACGCAGTATTTT. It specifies CASSPGLAWTDTQYF.

This chain's CDR3 is CASSDPPGELFF. Here the CDR3 DNA reads TGTGCCAGCAGTGACCCTCCGGGGGAGCTGTTTTTT. V gene TRBV25-1 combines with J gene TRBJ2-2; the D is unclear. Germline CDR1 is MGHDK and CDR2 is SYGVNS. V was clipped by 3 bases and J by 8 bases, with 7 bases between them. The CDR3 runs 12 residues.

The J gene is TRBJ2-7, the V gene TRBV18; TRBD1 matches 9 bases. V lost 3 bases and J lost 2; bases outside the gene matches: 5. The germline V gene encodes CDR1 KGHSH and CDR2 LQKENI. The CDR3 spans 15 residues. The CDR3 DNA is TGTGCCAGCTCACCGACCACAGGGGGCCCCTACGAGCAGTACTTC. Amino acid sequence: CASSPTTGGPYEQYF.